Given below is one T cell receptor (beta chain) in context. Its antigen is unidentified. CDR3 size: 13 residues. The V end was cut by 3 bases, the J end by 4 bases, with 9 bases between. CDR1 SGHVS and CDR2 FNYEAQ come from the germline V gene. This specimen belongs to a study of graft-versus-host responses after intestinal transplantation. Study-level points and caveats: GvH clones appeared in recipient marrow, some first in ileum or blood. Subjects displaying graft-donor T cell macrochimerism possessed elevated graft-versus-host to host-versus-graft clonal ratios inside allografts. Early post-transplant HvG declines were associated with peak circulating GvH clone levels.

Using immunoSEQ multiplex PCR, the repertoire was profiled, and TCRdb retains in-frame clones only, with some absent. The sample consists of tens of thousands of clones, 90% of them appearing once. The clonotype comes from a human donor who was the organ donor for an intestinal transplant. The V and J genes are TRBV7-6 and TRBJ2-5; D gene uncertain. The specimen was unstimulated CD8+ T cells sorted from spleen or lymph node cells, collected before transplant. DNA for the CDR3: TGTGCCAGCAGCTTGCATGGCCGAGAGACCCAGTACTTC. This sequence encodes CASSLHGRETQYF.